The 19 T cell receptor beta chains reported below all come from one sample, sequenced in a study of blood T cell repertoires in COVID-19. Clones were sequenced by immunoSEQ multiplex PCR, and TCRdb holds only the in-frame ones, with some missing. This sample yields 340,000 or so clones, of which approximately 83% are seen a single time; about 4% belongs to the top ten. The sequenced sample consisted of PBMCs or T cells enriched from blood (not recorded which). These receptors came from a woman aged 40 to 50 with acute COVID-19.

The chain couples TRBV7-3 to TRBJ2-1; 11 bases are a match to TRBD1. J was trimmed by 8 bases and V by 1 base; bases with no gene match: 1. Germline CDR1 is SGHTA and CDR2 is FQGTGA. This CDR3 region has 14 residues. The CDR3: CASSLKGQGDEQFF. CDR3 DNA sequence: TGTGCCAGCAGCTTAAAGGGACAGGGGGATGAGCAGTTCTTC. Combining the CDR3 with reference TRBV7-3 and TRBJ2-1 gives the whole variable domain GAGVSQTPSNKVTEKGKYVELRCDPISGHTALYWYRQSLGQGPEFLIYFQGTGAADDSGLPNDRFFAVRPEGSVSTLKIQRTERGDSAVYLCASSLKGQGDEQFFGPGTRLTVL.

This chain joins TRBV4-3 and TRBJ1-3; TRBD1 is a possible D gene (5 bases). This CDR3 is built from 18 residues. The germline gives CDR1 LGHNA, CDR2 YSLEER. Trimming removed 0 bases at V and 1 base at J, with 16 bases between. Here the CDR3 DNA reads TGCGCCAGCAGCCAAGATTCCGGACCGGGGGAGTCTGGAAACACCATATATTTT. Translated, it gives CASSQDSGPGESGNTIYF.

J is TRBJ1-5 and V is TRBV5-1; D not certain. Looked up from germline, CDR1 is SGHRS and CDR2 is YFSETQ. The CDR3 is 14 residues long. V shed 0 bases and J shed 7 bases, with 11 bases lying between them. The CDR3 reads CASSLGGVGQPQHF. The CDR3 DNA reads TGCGCCAGCAGCTTGGGCGGGGTAGGCCAGCCCCAGCATTTT.

The rearrangement uses TRBV7-2 and TRBJ1-1; D uncertain. CDR3 length: 14 residues. The ends were cut back, 1 base at V and 2 bases at J, with 8 bases in the middle. CDR1 SGHTA and CDR2 FQGNSA come from the germline V gene. DNA for the CDR3: TGTGCCAGCAGCTTAGTGGTCACTAACACTGAAGCTTTCTTT. This encodes CASSLVVTNTEAFF.

The rearrangement links TRBV25-1 to TRBJ1-6; the match to TRBD1 covers 8 bases. V dropped 9 bases and J dropped 11; count of bases not matched to a gene: 12. The CDR3 loop spans 14 amino acids. The germline V gene encodes CDR1 MGHDK and CDR2 SYGVNS. The CDR3 spells CASQGTGRGTPLHF. The CDR3 DNA reads TGTGCCAGTCAAGGGACAGGCCGAGGAACACCCCTCCACTTT.

The rearrangement uses TRBV6-5 and TRBJ2-3; 12 bases match TRBD1. Trimming at V came to 6 bases and at J to 2 bases, leaving 0 bases not matched to a gene. This CDR3 region has 14 residues. Germline CDR1 MNHEY, CDR2 SVGAGI. The CDR3 loop is CASRGQGATDTQYF. CDR3 in DNA: TGTGCCAGCAGGGGACAGGGGGCCACAGATACGCAGTATTTT.

This chain links TRBV27 with TRBJ1-3; D gene unclear. Germline V lookup: CDR1 MNHEY, CDR2 SMNVEV (reference sequence). Trimming removed 5 bases from V and 0 bases from J, with 11 bases in between. This CDR3 spans 15 amino acids. CDR3 protein: CASSPTVNSGNTIYF. The CDR3 coding sequence is TGTGCCAGCAGTCCCACAGTTAACTCTGGAAACACCATATATTTT.

V and J are TRBV2 and TRBJ2-3, with D perhaps TRBD2 (6 bases). Germline loops: CDR1 SNHLY, CDR2 FYNNEI. This CDR3 has 14 amino acids. Trimming shortened V by 8 bases and J by 0 bases, and 12 bases separated the two germline ends. The CDR3 loop reads CASQRTTSTDTQYF. The CDR3 bases are TGTGCCAGCCAGCGGACTACTAGCACAGATACGCAGTATTTT. Full variable domain (missing parts from reference TRBV2 and TRBJ2-3): EPEVTQTPSHQVTQMGQEVILRCVPISNHLYFYWYRQILGQKVEFLVSFYNNEISEKSEIFDDQFSVERPDGSNFTLKIRSTKLEDSAMYFCASQRTTSTDTQYFGPGTRLTVL.

The J gene is TRBJ2-1, the V gene TRBV5-4, with TRBD1 matching over 7 bases. The V gene end was trimmed by 4 bases and the J gene end by 1 base; junction bases not matched to a gene: 2. CDR3 length: 14 amino acids. Germline-derived CDR1 and CDR2 are SGHNT and YYREEE (reference sequence). In nucleotides, the CDR3 is TGTGCCAGCAGCCTGACAGGGTCCTACAATGAGCAGTTCTTC. It is translated as CASSLTGSYNEQFF.

This sequence joins TRBV4-3 and TRBJ2-6; D remains ambiguous. V was pared by 0 bases and J by 1 base, with 13 bases between. CDR1 is LGHNA, CDR2 YSLEER, per germline. The CDR3 covers 18 residues. The CDR3 DNA sequence: TGCGCCAGCAGCCAAGAACAAAACCCGACTTCTGGGGCCAACGTCCTGACTTTC. Amino acids: CASSQEQNPTSGANVLTF.

This chain connects TRBV7-3 to TRBJ2-2, with D perhaps matching TRBD1 (5 bases). Germline CDR1 SGHTA, CDR2 FQGTGA. This CDR3 comprises 15 residues. Between the trimmed V and J ends, which lost 4 bases and 0 bases, there was a span of 9 bases. DNA of the CDR3: TGTGCCAGCAGCTCTAAGGGGACGAACACCGGGGAGCTGTTTTTT. Translating gives CASSSKGTNTGELFF.

Only one count was recorded for this clone. The rearrangement joins TRBV29-1 to TRBJ1-2, with 8 bases lining up with TRBD1. CDR1 and CDR2 (germline): SQVTM, ANQGSEA. With V trimmed by 4 bases and J by 8 bases, 9 bases remained unmatched. This CDR3 is built from 13 residues. The CDR3 DNA follows: TGCAGCGTTGGTGCAGGGGGCGCAAGGGGCTACACCTTC. This gives the protein CSVGAGGARGYTF.

This sequence joins TRBV20-1 and TRBJ1-2, with D tentatively TRBD1 (6 bases). Trimming removed 3 bases from V and 5 bases from J, with 7 bases in between. The CDR3 has 11 amino acids. CDR1 DFQATT and CDR2 SNEGSKA come from the germline V gene (reference sequence). The CDR3 DNA reads as TGCAGTGCTAGCGGACAGTATGGCTACACCTTC. It is translated as CSASGQYGYTF.

This clone turned up a few times. The chain links TRBV5-1 to TRBJ2-1; 8 bases are shared with TRBD2. The CDR3 is 14 residues long. Unmatched junction bases numbered 10, after V lost 7 bases and J lost 7 bases. CDR1 is SGHRS, CDR2 YFSETQ, per germline. The CDR3 sequence is CASASGGIGNEQFF. In nucleotides, the CDR3 is TGCGCCAGCGCGAGCGGGGGAATTGGAAATGAGCAGTTCTTC.

V and J are TRBV5-5 and TRBJ1-1; 7 bases map to TRBD1. Germline V lookup: CDR1 SGHKS, CDR2 YYEKEE (reference sequence). CDR3 length: 15 residues. V shed 6 bases and J 6 bases; nucleotides not matched to a gene: 14. CDR3 in amino acids: CASNPRPGGSAEAFF. The CDR3, as DNA: TGTGCCAGCAACCCAAGACCAGGGGGTTCCGCTGAAGCTTTCTTT.

The J gene is TRBJ1-2, the V gene TRBV15; possible D gene TRBD1, 5 bases. This CDR3 is built from 15 residues. Per germline, CDR1 LNHNV and CDR2 YYDKDF (reference sequence). Deletions cut 5 bases from V and 6 bases from J, with 19 bases between. The CDR3 DNA sequence: TGTGCCACCAGCTCACAGATACTTATAGGGGATGGCTACACCTTC. Its protein product is CATSSQILIGDGYTF.

V and J are TRBV19 and TRBJ1-2; D is ambiguous. The CDR3 runs to 15 residues. The germline CDR1 and CDR2 sequences are LNHDA and SQIVND (reference sequence). The V end lost 7 bases, the J end lost 7 bases, and 22 bases lay between the germline ends. In nucleotides, the CDR3 is TGTGCCAGTAAAGGGTTAGGAGGGCCTTGGGCTGGCTACACCTTC. Translation: CASKGLGGPWAGYTF.

This chain links TRBV2 with TRBJ2-1, with D tentatively TRBD2 (6 bases). Germline loops: CDR1 SNHLY, CDR2 FYNNEI. The CDR3 loop spans 14 amino acids. Trimming stripped 4 bases from V and 2 bases from J, with 9 bases between. This chain's CDR3 is CASSGGTPYNEQFF. The CDR3 DNA is TGTGCCAGCAGTGGCGGGACCCCCTACAATGAGCAGTTCTTC.

As concerns this clone: Within the sample, other DNA sequences also encode this same CDR3. V is TRBV19 and J is TRBJ1-1; D might be TRBD1 (5 bases). The CDR3 covers 13 residues. Trimming shortened V by 4 bases and J by 4 bases, and 10 bases separated the two germline ends. Per the germline V gene, CDR1 is LNHDA and CDR2 is SQIVND (reference sequence). CDR3 loop: CASSSQGGTEAFF. The CDR3 DNA reads TGTGCCAGTAGTAGTCAGGGCGGCACTGAAGCTTTCTTT.